This entry features one T cell receptor beta chain sequence. Its antigen remains unknown. The CDR3 covers 17 residues. V gave up 4 bases and J gave up 1 base; unmatched junction bases: 9. Germline assignment: CDR1 SNHLY and CDR2 FYNNEI. This sample was included in a study of cytomegalovirus exposure and HLA in healthy donors. Study observations and caveats: The authors later found most CMV-associated TCR beta chains appeared HLA-restricted. When a later analysis was performed, an Asian-associated ancestry cluster reportedly had fewer N-insertions than the approximately 690-donor mean.

PCR amplification relied on 60 Vbeta primers (plus 13 Jbeta primers). Some clones are missing from TCRdb's copy, which holds only in-frame ones; the method was immunoSEQ multiplex PCR. The repertoire includes roughly 160,000 clones, 85% of them detected once, and 1% sits in the top ten. V and J are TRBV2 and TRBJ2-2; 7 nucleotides align to TRBD1. Material: PBMCs. The clonotype comes from a boy younger than 10 in good health and CMV-seronegative. The CDR3 loop reads CASSAFGQALNTGELFF. The DNA of the CDR3 is TGTGCCAGCAGTGCTTTTGGACAGGCCTTGAACACCGGGGAGCTGTTTTTT.